This TCR beta chain derives from a study of Ad26.COV2.S vaccination and SARS-CoV-2 variants. Trimming took off 1 base at V and 3 bases at J, with 12 bases between the two ends. CDR3 size: 15 residues. In germline, CDR1 is MGHRA, CDR2 YSYEKL. Sample treatment: roughly 19 received Ad26.COV2.S at low or high dose, single or two shots; 5 received placebo; per-sample allocation not given. The study sampled participants on day 63 after the first vaccine or placebo injection. Data came from immunoSEQ multiplex PCR; TCRdb stores just in-frame clones and leaves some out. The data show roughly 350,000 clones, roughly 84% seen once.

The sequenced sample was peripheral blood, obtained in a trial of Ad26.COV2.S vaccine versus placebo. This receptor was taken from a person between 18 and 65 years old who received the Ad26.COV2.S COVID-19 vaccine or a placebo. The chain employs TRBV4-1 and TRBJ1-2; a possible D gene is TRBD1 (5 bases). The CDR3, as DNA: TGCGCCAGCAGCCAAGGGTCAGGGAATGACTATGGCTACACCTTC. Residues: CASSQGSGNDYGYTF.